These 32 T cell receptor beta chains were sequenced from one sample in a study of neurological immune-mediated disorders. TCRdb reprocessed the 5' RACE reads with MiXCR, giving one entry per CDR3 protein. The data contain about 35,000 distinct CDR3 sequences, 3.5% to 4.5% of them seen just once; the ten biggest clones take up less than 2.5%. Source material: PBMCs. The source of these receptors is a man aged 25 to 45 with multiple sclerosis.

In this sample, this clonotype turned up many times. V and J are TRBV7-6 and TRBJ1-5; D not certain. Germline values: CDR1 SGHVS, CDR2 FNYEAQ. This CDR3 region has 15 residues. The V end was cut by 6 bases, the J end by 1 base, with 13 bases between. The CDR3: CASSPAGQSNQPQHF. Here the CDR3 DNA reads TGTGCCAGCAGTCCGGCCGGGCAGAGCAATCAGCCCCAGCATTTT.

This clonotype was observed many times. The chain couples TRBV20-1 to TRBJ2-7; maybe TRBD2 (5 bases). V was cut by 6 bases and J by 6 bases, with 15 bases left in between. The CDR3 contains 12 residues. Germline values: CDR1 DFQATT, CDR2 SNEGSKA (reference sequence). CDR3 sequence (DNA): TGCAGTGCCGGGGTAAACTGGGGCGAGCAGTACTTC. It codes for CSAGVNWGEQYF.

This clonotype was counted many times. The chain employs TRBV12-3 or TRBV12-4 and TRBJ2-5; D possibly corresponds to TRBD2 (6 bases). The CDR3 consists of 14 residues. The ends were cut back, 6 bases at V and 4 bases at J, with 15 bases in the middle. The CDR3 DNA reads as TGTGCCAGCAGGGCCGGGGACTTCTCAGAGACCCAGTACTTC. This encodes CASRAGDFSETQYF.

This clonotype was detected ten times or more. This chain joins TRBV7-3 and TRBJ1-2, with D tentatively TRBD1 (5 bases). Per the germline V gene, CDR1 is SGHTA and CDR2 is FQGTGA. The CDR3 extends over 13 amino acids. Trimming removed 6 bases at V and 2 bases at J, with 10 bases between. Written as DNA, the CDR3 is TGTGCCAGCAGTTCGGGGACCAACTATGGCTACACCTTC. It translates to CASSSGTNYGYTF.

The genes are TRBV12-3 or TRBV12-4 and TRBJ2-5, with 9 bases aligning to TRBD2. CDR3 length: 13 residues. V gave up 7 bases and J gave up 7 bases; unmatched junction bases: 7. The CDR3 spells CASTLAGTRTQYF. Here the CDR3 DNA reads TGTGCCAGCACCCTAGCGGGGACCAGGACCCAGTACTTC.

Worth noting for this clonotype: The junction departs from germline at one end; a sequencing error may be responsible. V gene TRBV5-1 combines with J gene TRBJ2-7, with 9 bases fitting TRBD1. The germline V gene encodes CDR1 SGHRS and CDR2 YFSETQ. The CDR3 covers 18 residues. As DNA, the CDR3 is TGCGCCAGCAGCTTGCGAGGTCCGGGGACAGGGTTTGTCTACGAGAAGTACTTC. This sequence encodes CASSLRGPGTGFVYEKYF.

This chain links TRBV20-1 with TRBJ1-2, with a possible D match to TRBD1 (6 bases). Germline V gene lookup returns CDR1 DFQATT and CDR2 SNEGSKA (reference sequence). Trimming stripped 1 base from V and 4 bases from J, with 13 bases between. The CDR3 length is 14 residues. This CDR3 is CSARGRGPIYGYTF. The CDR3 nucleotides are TGCAGTGCTAGAGGCAGGGGCCCAATCTATGGCTACACCTTC.

The sample holds many counts of this clonotype. The rearrangement joins TRBV24-1 to TRBJ1-2; D not resolved. V lost 6 bases and J lost 5, with 12 bases in between. The CDR3 runs 13 residues. Germline loops: CDR1 KGHDR, CDR2 SFDVKD. This chain's CDR3 is CATSPRTGYGYTF. CDR3 sequence (DNA): TGTGCCACCAGTCCTCGGACGGGTTATGGCTACACCTTC.

Many counts were recorded for this clonotype. The chain recombines TRBV2 with TRBJ1-2; 9 bases align to TRBD1. The CDR3 loop spans 14 amino acids. Germline V lookup: CDR1 SNHLY, CDR2 FYNNEI. V was pared by 7 bases and J by 4 bases, with 7 bases of the junction left unmatched. CDR3 bases: TGTGCCAGCACCGGGACAGGGCTTCTCTATGGCTACACCTTC. Its translation: CASTGTGLLYGYTF.

Ten or more counts support this clonotype. J is TRBJ2-3 and V is TRBV7-8, with a possible D match to TRBD2 (5 bases). V was cut by 3 bases and J by 0 bases, with 10 bases left in between. Germline V gene data show CDR1 as SGHVS and CDR2 as FQNEAQ. The CDR3 is 15 amino acids. The CDR3 region is CASSLRDGSTDTQYF. The CDR3 coding sequence is TGTGCCAGCAGCTTGAGGGATGGGAGCACAGATACGCAGTATTTT.

This clonotype was recorded many times. The chain joins TRBV20-1 to TRBJ2-4; D is undetermined. V was shortened by 5 bases and J by 0 bases, with 8 bases between the two germline ends. The CDR3 contains 13 residues. Germline V gene sequence: CDR1 DFQATT, CDR2 SNEGSKA (reference sequence). Here the CDR3 reads CSAALVAKNIQYF. The DNA for the CDR3 is TGCAGTGCTGCTCTGGTAGCCAAAAACATTCAGTACTTC.

This clonotype has just a few counts. This chain joins TRBV6-6 and TRBJ1-6; 8 bases agree with TRBD1. There are 15 residues in the CDR3. Germline CDR1 and CDR2: MNHNY and SVGAGI (reference sequence). V trimming: 7 bases; J trimming: 9 bases; junction bases outside the gene matches: 11. CDR3 amino acids: CASTPLAGGRSPLHF. DNA of the CDR3: TGTGCCAGCACCCCTTTGGCAGGGGGCCGTTCACCCCTCCACTTT.

CDR3 in amino acids: CASSPGTSGGDEQFF. The CDR3 DNA reads as TGTGCCAGCAGTCCCGGGACTAGCGGGGGGGATGAGCAGTTCTTC. This rearrangement joins TRBV12-3 or TRBV12-4 to TRBJ2-1; 16 bases are shared with TRBD2. The CDR3 spans 15 residues. Trimming cost V 5 bases and J 8 bases; bases outside gene matches: 3.

This clonotype was seen ten or more times. The chain is built from TRBV7-2 and TRBJ2-5; D gene ambiguous. Germline CDR1 and CDR2: SGHTA and FQGNSA. The length of the CDR3 is 13 residues. V was pared by 3 bases and J by 5 bases, with 10 bases between. CDR3: CASSFYKSETQYF. The CDR3, as DNA: TGTGCCAGCAGCTTTTATAAGTCGGAGACCCAGTACTTC. Combining the CDR3 with reference TRBV7-2 and TRBJ2-5 gives the whole variable domain GAGVSQSPSNKVTEKGKDVELRCDPISGHTALYWYRQSLGQGLEFLIYFQGNSAPDKSGLPSDRFSAERTGGSVSTLTIQRTQQEDSAVYLCASSFYKSETQYFGPGTRLLVL.

This clonotype was observed at least ten times. The gene calls are TRBV5-1 and TRBJ1-2; D remains unclear. The CDR3 runs 16 residues. From germline, CDR1 is SGHRS and CDR2 YFSETQ. V was cut by 4 bases and J by 3 bases, with 19 bases left in between. CDR3 protein: CASSPVQTIPHYGYTF. CDR3 DNA sequence: TGCGCCAGCAGCCCCGTTCAAACAATACCCCACTATGGCTACACCTTC.

The V and J genes are TRBV6-5 and TRBJ2-1; 10 nucleotides line up with TRBD1. This CDR3 spans 15 amino acids. Germline V lookup: CDR1 MNHEY, CDR2 SVGAGI. Trimming cost V 6 bases and J 6 bases; bases outside gene matches: 8. CDR3 bases: TGTGCCAGCAGCAAGGACAGGGGGATTAGCAATGAGCAGTTCTTC. Translated, it gives CASSKDRGISNEQFF.

This clonotype was seen a handful of times. V is TRBV20-1 and J is TRBJ1-2; D is unclear. In germline, CDR1 is DFQATT, CDR2 SNEGSKA (reference sequence). The CDR3 is 11 amino acids. The germline V and J ends were trimmed by 8 bases and 2 bases, with 9 bases remaining between them. The CDR3 DNA is TGCAGTTCCCCGGGGAACTATGGCTACACCTTC. Amino acid sequence: CSSPGNYGYTF.

At least ten counts were recorded for this clonotype. The chain joins TRBV12-3 or TRBV12-4 to TRBJ1-4, with 9 bases lining up with TRBD1. Trimming cost V 9 bases and J 5 bases; bases outside gene matches: 7. This CDR3 spans 14 amino acids. In nucleotides, the CDR3 is TGTGCCAGTACGTGGGACAGGGCAAATGAAAAACTGTTTTTT. It yields the protein CASTWDRANEKLFF.

This clonotype appeared many times. CDR3 loop: CASSRGGTEAFF. CDR3 nucleotide sequence: TGTGCCAGCAGTCGCGGAGGAACTGAAGCTTTCTTT. This sequence joins TRBV12-3 or TRBV12-4 and TRBJ1-1; D uncertain. V dropped 5 bases and J dropped 5 bases, with 9 bases sitting between them. There are 12 residues in the CDR3.

This clonotype was recorded once. V usage is TRBV12-3 or TRBV12-4 and J usage is TRBJ2-7, with a tentative D call TRBD2 (5 bases). This CDR3 has 14 residues. The germline V and J ends were trimmed by 4 bases and 0 bases, with 10 bases remaining between them. The DNA of the CDR3 is TGTGCCAGCAGTTCGGGAAGGAGCTCCTACGAGCAGTACTTC. Amino acid sequence: CASSSGRSSYEQYF.

There are many counts of this clonotype. J is TRBJ1-2 and V is TRBV6-2 or TRBV6-3; the D is unclear. Germline CDR1 is MNHEY and CDR2 is SVGEGT. With 8 bases removed from V and 3 bases from J, the gap between germline ends came to 13 bases. The CDR3 is 13 amino acids. CDR3 amino acids: CASRPDGHYGYTF. The CDR3 DNA is TGTGCCAGCCGGCCCGACGGTCACTATGGCTACACCTTC.

This clonotype came up a few times. Here the CDR3 reads CASSPIRTLGEQFF. The CDR3 DNA reads as TGTGCCAGCTCACCCATCAGAACACTGGGTGAGCAGTTCTTC. The V and J genes are TRBV18 and TRBJ2-1; D is uncertain. CDR1 and CDR2 (germline): KGHSH, LQKENI. The germline V and J ends were trimmed by 3 bases and 9 bases, with 15 bases remaining between them. The CDR3 spans 14 residues.

The table lists this clonotype with many counts. The chain employs TRBV7-8 and TRBJ2-1, with D unclear. The CDR3 spans 12 residues. Trimming cost V 3 bases and J 6 bases, with 6 bases left between them. Germline CDR1 reads SGHVS; CDR2 reads FQNEAQ. The CDR3 DNA follows: TGTGCCAGCAGCTTTATGTCCAATGAGCAGTTCTTC. This encodes CASSFMSNEQFF.

Many counts were recorded for this clonotype. The chain recombines TRBV20-1 with TRBJ2-3; 9 nucleotides align to TRBD2. Losses at the gene ends were 3 bases for V and 2 bases for J; bases not matched to a gene: 6. The CDR3 has 15 amino acids. Germline loops: CDR1 DFQATT, CDR2 SNEGSKA (reference sequence). The CDR3 protein is CSASASGEFTDTQYF. The CDR3 nucleotides read TGCAGTGCTAGCGCTAGCGGGGAATTCACAGATACGCAGTATTTT.

This clonotype was observed at least ten times. The J gene is TRBJ1-4, the V gene TRBV5-6; 9 bases fit TRBD1. V shed 6 bases, J shed 7 bases, and the junction held 7 bases outside the gene matches. From germline, CDR1 is SGHDT and CDR2 YYEEEE. The CDR3 has 14 amino acids. The CDR3 is CASNLQGAGEKLFF. In DNA, the CDR3 is TGTGCCAGCAACTTACAGGGGGCAGGTGAAAAACTGTTTTTT.

This clonotype appeared many times. This chain links TRBV7-2 with TRBJ2-2; TRBD1 aligns across 8 bases. The length of the CDR3 is 16 residues. V lost 3 bases to trimming and J lost 2 bases; unmatched junction nucleotides: 5. The germline V gene has CDR1 SGHTA and CDR2 FQGNSA. CDR3 protein: CASSFGGQGNTGELFF. CDR3 in DNA: TGTGCCAGCAGCTTTGGAGGACAGGGTAACACCGGGGAGCTGTTTTTT.

This clonotype was recorded many times. This CDR3 is CSVEGRWDSEAFF. The DNA for the CDR3 is TGCAGCGTTGAAGGAAGGTGGGATTCTGAAGCTTTCTTT. The chain uses TRBV29-1 and TRBJ1-1; D not certain. Germline V gives CDR1 SQVTM, CDR2 ANQGSEA. The length of the CDR3 is 13 residues. V lost 1 base to trimming and J lost 6 bases, with 12 bases between them.

This clonotype has at least ten counts. The CDR3 loop is CASSQDRGPTGREQYF. CDR3 in DNA: TGTGCCAGCAGCCAAGATCGGGGGCCTACCGGCCGGGAGCAGTACTTC. The chain recombines TRBV3-1 with TRBJ2-7; either TRBD1 or TRBD2 may supply D (6 bases each). CDR1 and CDR2 from the germline V gene are LGHDT and YNNKEL (reference sequence). V was trimmed by 0 bases and J by 7 bases, leaving 19 bases between them. The length of the CDR3 is 16 residues.

This clonotype is medium-sized by share. The genes are TRBV29-1 and TRBJ2-5; the match to TRBD1 covers 9 bases. With 6 bases clipped from V and 4 bases from J, the junction kept 3 bases outside the gene matches. This CDR3 region has 12 residues. CDR1 and CDR2 from the germline V gene are SQVTM and ANQGSEA. The CDR3, as DNA: TGCAGCGTGGACAGGGGAGGAGAGACCCAGTACTTC. It is translated as CSVDRGGETQYF.

This clonotype has just a few counts. The rearrangement links TRBV20-1 to TRBJ1-2; TRBD1 aligns across 8 bases. Trimming removed 1 base from V and 8 bases from J; junction bases left unmatched: 15. The CDR3 runs 16 residues. Germline V gives CDR1 DFQATT, CDR2 SNEGSKA (reference sequence). CDR3 residues: CSARVRQGAMLLGYTF. The CDR3 nucleotides read TGCAGTGCTAGAGTTCGGCAGGGGGCCATGCTTTTGGGCTACACCTTC.

This chain connects TRBV15 to TRBJ2-5; D might be TRBD2 (6 bases). V dropped 0 bases and J dropped 5 bases, with 16 bases sitting between them. CDR1 and CDR2 from the germline V gene are LNHNV and YYDKDF (reference sequence). This CDR3 is 16 amino acids long. CDR3 region: CATSRDGGDGQETQYF. The CDR3 nucleotides are TGTGCCACCAGCAGAGATGGCGGGGATGGGCAGGAGACCCAGTACTTC.

Ten or more counts support this clonotype. The chain has TRBV5-1 and TRBJ2-2, with 10 positions matching TRBD1. Germline loops: CDR1 SGHRS, CDR2 YFSETQ. The trim removed 4 bases at V and 4 bases at J, leaving 4 bases unmatched. The CDR3 has 15 amino acids. CDR3 residues: CASSPGTGATGELFF. CDR3 DNA sequence: TGCGCCAGCAGCCCTGGGACAGGGGCCACCGGGGAGCTGTTTTTT.